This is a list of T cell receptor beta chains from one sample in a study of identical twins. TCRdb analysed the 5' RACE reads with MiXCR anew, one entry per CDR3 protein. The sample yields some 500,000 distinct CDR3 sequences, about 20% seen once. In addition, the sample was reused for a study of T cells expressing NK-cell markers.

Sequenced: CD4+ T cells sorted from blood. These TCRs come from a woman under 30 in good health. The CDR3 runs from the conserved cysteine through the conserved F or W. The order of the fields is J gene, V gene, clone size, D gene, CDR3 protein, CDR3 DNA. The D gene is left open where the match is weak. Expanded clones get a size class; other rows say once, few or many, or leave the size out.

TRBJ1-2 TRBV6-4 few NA CASSLWQGGYTF TGTGCCAGCAGTCTTTGGCAGGGAGGCTACACCTTC
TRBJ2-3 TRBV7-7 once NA CASSLGRGGDGDTQYF TGTGCCAGCAGCTTAGGGAGGGGTGGGGATGGAGATACGCAGTATTTT
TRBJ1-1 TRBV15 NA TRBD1 CATRRQGGGEAFF TGTGCCACCAGGAGGCAGGGGGGGGGTGAAGCTTTCTTT
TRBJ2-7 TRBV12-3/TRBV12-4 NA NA CASRPSRNSAYEQYF TGTGCCAGCAGACCCAGTCGTAACAGCGCCTACGAGCAGTACTTC
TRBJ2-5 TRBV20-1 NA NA CSAETGQETQYF TGCAGTGCTGAGACAGGCCAAGAGACCCAGTACTTC
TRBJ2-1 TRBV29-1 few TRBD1 CSVEVRPDRGSSYNEQFF TGCAGCGTTGAAGTGCGACCGGACAGGGGATCTTCCTACAATGAGCAGTTCTTC
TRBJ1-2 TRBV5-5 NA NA CASSGWGLGVNYGYTF TGTGCCAGCAGCGGCTGGGGCCTTGGGGTTAACTATGGCTACACCTTC
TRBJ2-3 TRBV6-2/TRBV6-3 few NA CASSYDGGRADTQYF TGTGCCAGCAGTTACGACGGGGGTCGCGCAGATACGCAGTATTTT
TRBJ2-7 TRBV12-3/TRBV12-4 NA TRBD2 CASAGGGLAVYEQYF TGTGCCAGCGCCGGGGGGGGACTAGCGGTCTACGAGCAGTACTTC
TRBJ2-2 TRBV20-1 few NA CSARDLTNTGELFF TGCAGTGCTAGAGACCTCACGAACACCGGGGAGCTGTTTTTT